This TCR beta chain originates from a study of early T cells in non-severe SARS-CoV-2 infection. From the 5' RACE reads, TCRdb called clonotypes with MiXCR, one entry per CDR3 protein. Among 52,000 or so distinct CDR3 sequences listed, under 15% were seen once. V was pared by 5 bases and J by 2 bases, with 6 bases of the junction left unmatched. The CDR3 runs 15 residues. Germline V gene data show CDR1 as DFQATT and CDR2 as SNEGSKA (reference sequence). This clonotype has a count of ten or more. The sample taken for sequencing was whole blood. V and J are TRBV20-1 and TRBJ2-3; 11 bases align to TRBD1. The receptor comes from an adult who was a healthcare worker with PCR-confirmed SARS-CoV-2 infection or an uninfected control (not recorded which). The CDR3 is CSASDRGRNTDTQYF. CDR3 nucleotides: TGCAGTGCTTCGGACAGGGGGCGGAACACAGATACGCAGTATTTT.